Described below is a single T cell receptor (beta chain) sequence and its context. What it binds is not known. Each subset's genomic DNA was shared equally among a number of immunoSEQ plates. The assay was immunoSEQ multiplex PCR, and TCRdb's table has in-frame clones only and misses some. The table has some 2.1 million clones, 85% to 95% seen once. These data are taken from a study of shared clonotypes between healthy human individuals. Study results and limitations: Naive subsets tended to show greater estimated richness than memory subsets. Compared with clonotypes that all four donors shared, non-shared clonotypes had lower generation probabilities.

The CDR3 consists of 11 residues. The V gene end was trimmed by 5 bases and the J gene end by 12 bases; junction bases not matched to a gene: 6. Per the germline V gene, CDR1 is SGHRS and CDR2 is YFSETQ. The specimen was naive CD4+ T cells sorted from blood. Subset denoted: CD45RA+ positively selected. The chain uses TRBV5-1 and TRBJ2-7; 9 positions match TRBD1. The receptor was isolated from a young man in good health. This CDR3 is CASRQTGGLYF. In DNA, the CDR3 is TGCGCCAGCAGACAAACAGGGGGCTTGTACTTC. Variable domain in full (rest from reference TRBV5-1 and TRBJ2-7): KAGVTQTPRYLIKTRGQQVTLSCSPISGHRSVSWYQQTPGQGLQFLFEYFSETQRNKGNFPGRFSGRQFSNSRSEMNVSTLELGDSALYLCASRQTGGLYFGPGTRLTVT.